Listed below are T cell receptor beta chains from one sample, sequenced in a study of blood T cell repertoires in COVID-19. The protocol was immunoSEQ multiplex PCR, while the TCRdb copy is restricted to in-frame clones and leaves out a portion. Of 150,000 to 200,000 clones in the sample, 88% were seen once. Sequencing used peripheral blood. The receptors were sampled from a man between 65 and 80 years old with active or convalescent COVID-19. Both conserved end residues are part of each CDR3. D genes are given only for firm matches. Part of the rows lack a size; the others show once, few, many or a class for expanded clones.

V,size,D,J,CDR3,DNA
TRBV15,few,TRBD2,TRBJ2-1,CATSSSGGPTDEQFF,TGTGCCACCAGCTCCAGCGGGGGGCCCACAGATGAGCAGTTCTTC
TRBV4-3,.,TRBD2,TRBJ2-3,CASSQDHGTSGVTSTDTQYF,TGCGCCAGCAGCCAAGATCACGGGACTAGCGGGGTTACTAGCACAGATACGCAGTATTTT
TRBV12-3/TRBV12-4,.,.,TRBJ2-5,CASSLTGRETQYF,TGTGCCAGCAGTTTGACAGGGAGGGAGACCCAGTACTTC
TRBV3-1/TRBV3-2,.,TRBD1,TRBJ2-7,CASSLSGTGAYEQYF,TGTGCCAGCAGCCTCTCCGGGACAGGCGCCTACGAGCAGTACTTC
TRBV11-2,.,TRBD2,TRBJ2-1,CASSGIAGYNEQFF,TGTGCCAGCAGCGGGATAGCGGGGTACAATGAGCAGTTCTTC
TRBV24-1,.,TRBD2,TRBJ2-1,CATSDAIAGDYNEQFF,TGTGCCACCAGTGATGCAATAGCGGGAGACTACAATGAGCAGTTCTTC
TRBV21-1,.,.,TRBJ2-7,CASRSTVTYEQYF,TGTGCCAGCAGGTCTACGGTTACCTACGAGCAGTACTTC
TRBV7-2,few,.,TRBJ2-2,CASGHRGPGELFF,TGTGCCAGCGGCCATAGGGGTCCCGGGGAGCTGTTTTTT
TRBV29-1,.,.,TRBJ1-1,CSGGDMNTEAFF,TGCAGCGGGGGGGACATGAACACTGAAGCTTTCTTT
TRBV5-4,.,.,TRBJ1-3,CASSLALGNTIYF,TGTGCCAGCAGCTTGGCGTTAGGAAACACCATATATTTT
TRBV29-1,.,.,TRBJ2-3,CSVAGQYTDTQYF,TGCAGCGTGGCCGGACAGTACACAGATACGCAGTATTTT
TRBV6-5,.,.,TRBJ2-3,CASNLLVPTDTQYF,TGTGCCAGCAACCTACTAGTCCCGACAGATACGCAGTATTTT
TRBV28,.,TRBD1,TRBJ1-2,CATGRGTYGYTF,TGTGCCACCGGCAGGGGGACCTATGGCTACACCTTC
TRBV19,.,.,TRBJ1-5,CASCKRGVNQPQHF,TGTGCCAGTTGCAAACGTGGAGTCAATCAGCCCCAGCATTTT
TRBV3-1/TRBV3-2,.,TRBD2,TRBJ2-1,CASSQDGGGYNEQFF,TGTGCCAGCAGCCAAGATGGGGGGGGGTACAATGAGCAGTTCTTC
TRBV4-3,.,TRBD1,TRBJ1-2,CASSQDLAGGGYTF,TGCGCCAGCAGCCAAGATCTGGCAGGGGGCGGCTACACCTTC
TRBV4-1,few,.,TRBJ1-6,CASSQVGRSYNSPLHF,TGCGCCAGCAGCCAAGTAGGGAGGTCCTATAATTCACCCCTCCACTTT
TRBV6-5,.,.,TRBJ2-3,CASRGSVGAADTQYF,TGTGCCAGCAGGGGGTCGGTGGGGGCAGCAGATACGCAGTATTTT
TRBV15,.,TRBD1,TRBJ2-1,CATSSRQGFFGEQFF,TGTGCCACCAGCAGCCGACAGGGGTTTTTCGGTGAGCAGTTCTTC
TRBV24-1,.,TRBD2,TRBJ2-5,CATTGLAGGVETQYF,TGTGCCACCACCGGACTAGCGGGAGGTGTAGAGACCCAGTACTTC
TRBV6-2/TRBV6-3,.,TRBD1,TRBJ1-5,CASSLWGNKKPGQGSNQPQHF,TGTGCCAGCAGTTTATGGGGCAATAAAAAACCGGGACAGGGGTCCAATCAGCCCCAGCATTTT
TRBV2,.,TRBD1,TRBJ2-1,CASSEEGGQGNPYNEQFF,TGTGCCAGCAGTGAAGAAGGGGGACAGGGAAACCCCTACAATGAGCAGTTCTTC